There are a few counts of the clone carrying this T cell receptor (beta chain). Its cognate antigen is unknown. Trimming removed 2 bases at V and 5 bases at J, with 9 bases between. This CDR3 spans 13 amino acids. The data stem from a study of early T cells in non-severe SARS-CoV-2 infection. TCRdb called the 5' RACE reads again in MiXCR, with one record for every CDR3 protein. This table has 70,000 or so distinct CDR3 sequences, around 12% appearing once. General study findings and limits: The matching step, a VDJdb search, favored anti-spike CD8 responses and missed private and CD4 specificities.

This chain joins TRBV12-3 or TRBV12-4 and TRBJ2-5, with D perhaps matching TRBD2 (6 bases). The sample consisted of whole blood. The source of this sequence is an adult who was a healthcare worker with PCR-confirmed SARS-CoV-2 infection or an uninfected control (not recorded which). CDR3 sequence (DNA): TGTGCCAGCAGTTTATGGGGGGAGGAGACCCAGTACTTC. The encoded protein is CASSLWGEETQYF.